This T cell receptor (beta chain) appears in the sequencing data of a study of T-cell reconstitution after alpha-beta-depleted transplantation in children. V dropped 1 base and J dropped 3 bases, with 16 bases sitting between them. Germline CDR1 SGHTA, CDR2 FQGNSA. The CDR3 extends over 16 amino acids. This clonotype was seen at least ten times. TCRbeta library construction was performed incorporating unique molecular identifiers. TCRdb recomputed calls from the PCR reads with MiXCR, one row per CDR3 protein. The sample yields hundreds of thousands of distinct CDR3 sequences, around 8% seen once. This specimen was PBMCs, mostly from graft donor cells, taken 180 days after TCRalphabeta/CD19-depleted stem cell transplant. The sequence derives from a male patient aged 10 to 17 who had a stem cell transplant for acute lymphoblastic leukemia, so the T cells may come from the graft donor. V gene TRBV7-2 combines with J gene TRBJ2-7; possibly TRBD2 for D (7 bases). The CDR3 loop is CASSLGYGGGSYEQYF. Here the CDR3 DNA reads TGTGCCAGCAGCTTAGGGTACGGGGGCGGGAGCTACGAGCAGTACTTC.